This TCR beta chain came from a study of cytomegalovirus exposure and HLA in healthy donors. On the study more broadly: Findings of an earlier analysis included 117 million unique TCR beta sequences from roughly 200 million T cells. About 82 million unique TCRs from HLA-typed donors were held in an early release of data.

Study-wide findings and caveats: The HLA-A and HLA-B alleles of most subjects were reportedly predicted accurately from TCR beta sequences. A further, later analysis showed that HLA-associated TCR beta chains (compared with equally common others) were more clonally expanded.

For this clone: Its antigen remains unknown.

Trimming took 3 bases from V and 0 from J, leaving 12 bases between them. This CDR3 has 15 amino acids. Germline CDR1 reads MDHEN; CDR2 reads SYDVKM. PCR amplification relied on 60 Vbeta primers (plus 13 Jbeta primers). Data came from immunoSEQ multiplex PCR; TCRdb stores just in-frame clones and leaves some out. The data show around 150,000 clones, with around 79% seen just once and roughly 3.6% held by the top ten. The chain has TRBV28 and TRBJ2-7, with D hard to call. The sequence derives from a human donor in good health. Input material: PBMCs. The DNA of the CDR3 is TGTGCCAGCAGTTTTTATCGCCGGAGCTCCTACGAGCAGTACTTC. This codes for CASSFYRRSSYEQYF. Complete variable domain (other parts from reference TRBV28 and TRBJ2-7): DVKVTQSSRYLVKRTGEKVFLECVQDMDHENMFWYRQDPGLGLRLIYFSYDVKMKEKGDIPEGYSVSREKKERFSLILESASTNQTSMYLCASSFYRRSSYEQYFGPGTRLTVT.